The entry below describes one T cell receptor beta chain. Its antigen is not known. This record comes from a study of glioma-infiltrating T cells. TCR alpha and beta CDR3 regions were amplified from RNA using iRepertoire nested multiplex PCR. One-step reverse transcription and amplification started from about 100-400 ng of tissue mRNA or PBMC total RNA. TCRdb fed the multiplex PCR reads into MiXCR, producing one record per CDR3 protein. The sample includes under 150,000 distinct CDR3 sequences, about 39% seen only once; the top ten take around 20%. Germline CDR1 and CDR2: SGHTA and FQGNSA. Trimming left V 1 base short and J 2 bases short, with 12 bases between. The CDR3 totals 15 residues. Findings of the study overall: Tissue-blood divergence was below expectation in non-neoplastic patients, above in gliomas. Very few CDR3 sequences were shared between tissue and blood.

Sequenced material: glioma tissue, nonneoplastic brain tissue, or PBMCs (not recorded which). This receptor was identified in a human donor with low-grade glioma or glioblastoma, undergoing nonglioma brain surgery, or in good health (not recorded which). V gene TRBV7-2 combines with J gene TRBJ2-7, with D unclear. This chain's CDR3 is CASSLVAELAYEQYF. The CDR3 DNA reads TGTGCCAGCAGCTTAGTGGCTGAGTTAGCCTACGAGCAGTACTTC.